This TCR beta chain was obtained from a study of CD8 T cells in Susac syndrome. About 0.5 to 1 ug RNA was reverse transcribed with random hexamers. MiXCR, run by TCRdb on the immunoSEQ multiplex PCR reads, gives a single entry per CDR3 protein. The top ten hold approximately 0.081% of the sample, which has approximately 200,000 distinct CDR3 sequences, 85% to 95% seen once. The CDR3 sequence is 18 residues long. Trimming removed 3 bases from V and 7 bases from J; junction bases left unmatched: 15. In germline, CDR1 is LGHDT, CDR2 YNNKEL (reference sequence). The sample comprised CD4+ T cells from PBMCs. The V and J genes are TRBV3-1 and TRBJ2-1, with 10 bases identical to TRBD2. The clonotype comes from a human donor with multiple sclerosis. The CDR3 protein is CASSQPWGSGGAGNEQFF. Here the CDR3 DNA reads TGTGCCAGCAGCCAGCCCTGGGGAAGCGGGGGGGCCGGGAATGAGCAGTTCTTC.